Listed below are T cell receptor beta chains from one sample, sequenced in a study of blood T cell repertoires in COVID-19. Using immunoSEQ multiplex PCR, the repertoire was profiled, and TCRdb retains in-frame clones only, with some absent. The sample lists about 220,000 clones, around four fifths occurring once. The sequencing input was peripheral blood. These receptors were obtained from a man aged 25-40 years with active or convalescent COVID-19. The CDR3 runs from the conserved cysteine through the conserved F or W. A D gene is named only where the DNA matches it firmly. Not every row has a clone size; where given, it reads once, few, many or a size class.

J: TRBJ1-1; V: TRBV19; D: TRBD1; size: -; DNA: TGTGCCAGTAGTACCTCGGACAGGTTCGACACTGAAGCTTTCTTT; CDR3: CASSTSDRFDTEAFF
J: TRBJ2-1; V: TRBV6-2/TRBV6-3; D: TRBD1; size: -; DNA: TGTGCCAGCAGTTACTCGAAGGGGGCTCTAAATGAGCAGTTCTTC; CDR3: CASSYSKGALNEQFF
J: TRBJ2-7; V: TRBV5-1; D: TRBD2; size: -; DNA: TGCGCCAGCAGCCCGGGCGGAGGGACTAGCGGAGCCTACGAGCAGTACTTC; CDR3: CASSPGGGTSGAYEQYF
J: TRBJ1-6; V: TRBV2; D: -; size: -; DNA: TGTGCCAGCAGGACAGAAACAAATTCACCCCTCCACTTT; CDR3: CASRTETNSPLHF
J: TRBJ1-1; V: TRBV19; D: TRBD1; size: -; DNA: TGTGCCAGTTGGACAGGACTGAACACTGAAGCTTTCTTT; CDR3: CASWTGLNTEAFF
J: TRBJ2-5; V: TRBV3-1/TRBV3-2; D: TRBD2; size: -; DNA: TGTGCCAGCGGGACTAGCGGGGGTCAAGAGACCCAGTACTTC; CDR3: CASGTSGGQETQYF
J: TRBJ2-7; V: TRBV19; D: -; size: once; DNA: TGTGCCAGTAGTGGGAGGACGGCCTCCTATGAGCAGTACTTC; CDR3: CASSGRTASYEQYF
J: TRBJ1-2; V: TRBV28; D: -; size: -; DNA: TGTGCCAGCAGTCAAGGCCCCGGGGGAAATTACTACACCTTC; CDR3: CASSQGPGGNYYTF
J: TRBJ2-6; V: TRBV9; D: -; size: -; DNA: TGTGCCAGCAGCTTAGGGGGGGCTGGGGCCAACGTCCTGACTTTC; CDR3: CASSLGGAGANVLTF
J: TRBJ1-6; V: TRBV27; D: TRBD1; size: -; DNA: TGTGCCAGCAGTTTACCATCCGGGACAGGTTATTCACCCCTCCACTTT; CDR3: CASSLPSGTGYSPLHF
J: TRBJ1-2; V: TRBV28; D: -; size: -; DNA: TGTGCCAGCAGTCCTGTCCAGGTGGCCTATGGCTACACCTTC; CDR3: CASSPVQVAYGYTF
J: TRBJ2-3; V: TRBV3-1/TRBV3-2; D: -; size: -; DNA: TGTGCCAGCAGCTCCTCCGGAGTGGGCACAGATACGCAGTATTTT; CDR3: CASSSSGVGTDTQYF
J: TRBJ2-7; V: TRBV11-2; D: TRBD1; size: once; DNA: TGTGCCAGCAGCCAGTCCCGGGACAGAGCTGTTCGGGAGCAGTACTTC; CDR3: CASSQSRDRAVREQYF
J: TRBJ2-5; V: TRBV7-7; D: TRBD2; size: once; DNA: TGTGCTAGCAGCCCCGGGACTAGCGGGAGCGAGACCCAGTACTTC; CDR3: CASSPGTSGSETQYF
J: TRBJ2-7; V: TRBV30; D: TRBD2; size: -; DNA: TGTGCCTGGAGTGTAAAAGCGGGGTCAGGCGAGCAGTACTTC; CDR3: CAWSVKAGSGEQYF
J: TRBJ2-2; V: TRBV18; D: TRBD2; size: -; DNA: TGTGCCAGCTCACCGATGGGACTAGCGGGGTCCGGGGAGCTGTTTTTT; CDR3: CASSPMGLAGSGELFF
J: TRBJ1-2; V: TRBV6-1; D: -; size: few; DNA: TGTGCCAGCAGTGAAGTGCTCGGGGACATTTATGGCTACACCTTC; CDR3: CASSEVLGDIYGYTF
J: TRBJ1-1; V: TRBV6-2/TRBV6-3; D: -; size: -; DNA: TGTGCCAGCAGTTACTCGCTTTACCGGAGGCTGGGCACTGAAGCTTTCTTT; CDR3: CASSYSLYRRLGTEAFF
J: TRBJ1-4; V: TRBV2; D: -; size: -; DNA: TGTGCCAGCACGGACATCCGTGAAAAACTGTTTTTT; CDR3: CASTDIREKLFF
J: TRBJ2-2; V: TRBV27; D: -; size: -; DNA: TGTGCCAGCAGCAAGGGTACAGGGCGAACCGGGGAGCTGTTTTTT; CDR3: CASSKGTGRTGELFF
J: TRBJ2-3; V: TRBV19; D: TRBD2; size: -; DNA: TGTGCCAGTAGTACCCCCCCGACTAGCGGGAGCGTCGATACGCAGTATTTT; CDR3: CASSTPPTSGSVDTQYF
J: TRBJ1-1; V: TRBV4-1; D: TRBD1; size: -; DNA: TGCGCCAGCAGCCAAGTGAGGACAGGGGCGAACACTGAAGCTTTCTTT; CDR3: CASSQVRTGANTEAFF